These T cell receptor beta chains were read from a single sample in a study of cytomegalovirus exposure and HLA in healthy donors. Repertoires were generated with immunoSEQ multiplex PCR, while TCRdb's copy carries only in-frame clones and drops some. The sample contains roughly 160,000 clones, 75% of which appear only once. The sample taken for sequencing was PBMCs. These receptors came from a female donor in good health and CMV-seronegative. The CDR3 runs from the conserved cysteine through the conserved F or W. D genes are given only for firm matches. Some rows mark clone size as missing; the rest say once, few, many or name a class of expanded clone.

D gene	V gene	clone size	J gene	CDR3 protein	CDR3 DNA
NA	TRBV5-1	once	TRBJ1-1	CASSRDYIENTEAFF	TGCGCCAGCAGCCGTGACTACATAGAGAACACTGAAGCTTTCTTT
NA	TRBV7-2	NA	TRBJ1-3	CASSLDGTTSGNTIYF	TGTGCCAGCAGCTTAGACGGGACAACGTCTGGAAACACCATATATTTT
TRBD2	TRBV4-1	once	TRBJ2-7	CASSQGEGSHEQYF	TGCGCCAGCAGCCAAGGGGAGGGTTCCCACGAGCAGTACTTC
TRBD2	TRBV5-1	NA	TRBJ2-3	CASSPDKGAGVGDTQYF	TGCGCCAGCAGCCCTGATAAGGGAGCGGGGGTAGGCGATACGCAGTATTTT
NA	TRBV21-1	NA	TRBJ2-7	CASSKTEREAYEQYF	TGTGCCAGCAGCAAAACGGAAAGGGAGGCCTACGAGCAGTACTTC
NA	TRBV4-3	NA	TRBJ2-1	CASSQVALDEQFF	TGCGCCAGCAGCCAAGTTGCACTGGATGAGCAGTTCTTC
TRBD2	TRBV7-2	NA	TRBJ2-1	CASSKTSGAYNEQFF	TGTGCCAGCAGTAAGACTAGCGGGGCGTACAATGAGCAGTTCTTC
TRBD2	TRBV7-6	NA	TRBJ2-1	CASSLERLAGDEQFF	TGTGCCAGCAGCTTAGAGCGACTAGCGGGAGATGAGCAGTTCTTC
TRBD1	TRBV5-1	NA	TRBJ2-1	CASSLAGQGYNEQFF	TGCGCCAGCAGCTTGGCTGGACAGGGCTACAATGAGCAGTTCTTC
NA	TRBV11-2	NA	TRBJ1-2	CASSLTGPANYGYTF	TGTGCCAGCTCCCTGACAGGCCCAGCTAACTATGGCTACACCTTC
TRBD1	TRBV5-1	NA	TRBJ2-7	CASSSAGDRGHEQYF	TGCGCCAGCAGCTCGGCCGGGGACAGGGGACACGAGCAGTACTTC
TRBD1	TRBV25-1	NA	TRBJ1-1	CASSELFGTGESNTEAFF	TGTGCCAGCAGTGAATTATTTGGGACAGGGGAGTCCAACACTGAAGCTTTCTTT
NA	TRBV9	NA	TRBJ2-3	CASSGGEGGGGTDTQYF	TGTGCCAGCAGCGGTGGGGAGGGGGGAGGCGGCACAGATACGCAGTATTTT
TRBD1	TRBV29-1	NA	TRBJ2-1	CSVGRLQGVGEQFF	TGCAGCGTTGGCCGACTACAGGGGGTTGGTGAGCAGTTCTTC
NA	TRBV27	once	TRBJ2-7	CASSLVGVYEQYF	TGTGCCAGCAGTTTAGTAGGGGTCTACGAGCAGTACTTC
TRBD2	TRBV4-1	NA	TRBJ2-5	CASSQPQRGGLQETQYF	TGCGCCAGCAGCCAACCCCAGCGGGGGGGTCTACAAGAGACCCAGTACTTC